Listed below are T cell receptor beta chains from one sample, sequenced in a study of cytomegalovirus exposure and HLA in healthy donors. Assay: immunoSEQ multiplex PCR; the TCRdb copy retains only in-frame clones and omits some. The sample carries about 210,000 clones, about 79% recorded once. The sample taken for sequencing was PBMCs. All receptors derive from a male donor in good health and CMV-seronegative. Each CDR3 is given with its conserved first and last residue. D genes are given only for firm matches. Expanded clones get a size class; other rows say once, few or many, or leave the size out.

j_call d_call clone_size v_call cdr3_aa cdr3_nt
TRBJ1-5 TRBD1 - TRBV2 CASSRSGTGFSQPQHF TGTGCCAGCAGTCGCTCCGGGACAGGTTTCAGTCAGCCCCAGCATTTT
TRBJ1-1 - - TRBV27 CASSSPGGGLSEAFF TGTGCCAGCAGTTCTCCTGGGGGGGGACTCTCTGAAGCTTTCTTT
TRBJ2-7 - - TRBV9 CASSGEDNYEQYF TGTGCCAGCAGCGGAGAGGACAACTACGAGCAGTACTTC
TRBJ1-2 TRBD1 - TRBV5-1 CASSPTRDRGYYGYTF TGCGCCAGCAGCCCAACCCGGGACAGGGGGTACTATGGCTACACCTTC
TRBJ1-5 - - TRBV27 CASSLGPGEREYQPQHF TGTGCCAGCAGTTTGGGGCCGGGGGAGAGGGAATATCAGCCCCAGCATTTT
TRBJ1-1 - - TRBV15 CATSRDTLKTEAFF TGTGCCACCAGCAGGGACACTCTTAAGACTGAAGCTTTCTTT
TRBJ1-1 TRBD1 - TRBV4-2 CASSPAGGSKTEAFF TGTGCCAGCAGCCCCGCAGGGGGCAGTAAGACTGAAGCTTTCTTT
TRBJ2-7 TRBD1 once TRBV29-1 CSVEGQGAHEQYF TGCAGCGTTGAAGGACAGGGGGCACACGAGCAGTACTTC
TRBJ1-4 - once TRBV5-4 CASSNNQGRGEKLFF TGTGCCAGCAGCAACAATCAGGGCAGGGGTGAAAAACTGTTTTTT
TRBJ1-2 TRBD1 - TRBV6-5 CASSYDREGGYTF TGTGCCAGCAGTTACGACAGGGAAGGTGGCTACACCTTC
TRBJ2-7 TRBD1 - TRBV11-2 CASSLDIRQGVYEQYF TGTGCCAGCAGCTTAGATATTAGACAGGGCGTTTACGAGCAGTACTTC
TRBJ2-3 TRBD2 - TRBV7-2 CASSFSGGGKSDTQYF TGTGCCAGCAGCTTCAGCGGGGGGGGAAAATCAGATACGCAGTATTTT
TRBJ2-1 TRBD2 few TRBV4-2 CASSQERGGYNEQFF TGTGCCAGCAGCCAAGAGCGGGGGGGTTACAATGAGCAGTTCTTC
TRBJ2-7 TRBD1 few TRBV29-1 CSVGRTGREQYF TGCAGCGTTGGCAGGACAGGGAGGGAGCAGTACTTC
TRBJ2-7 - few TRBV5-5 CASSFRGSVQYF TGTGCCAGCAGCTTCAGGGGTTCGGTGCAGTACTTC
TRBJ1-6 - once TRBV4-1 CASRINNSPLHF TGCGCCAGCAGAATTAATAATTCACCCCTCCACTTT
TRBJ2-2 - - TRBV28 CASKEINTGELFF TGTGCCAGCAAGGAGATTAACACCGGGGAGCTGTTTTTT
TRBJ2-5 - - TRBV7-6 CASSLGMTGRETQYF TGTGCCAGCAGCCTAGGAATGACAGGGAGGGAGACCCAGTACTTC
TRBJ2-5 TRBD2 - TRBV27 CASSLKRLAGEETQYF TGTGCCAGCAGTTTAAAGCGACTAGCGGGAGAAGAGACCCAGTACTTC
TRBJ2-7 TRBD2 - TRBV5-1 CASSLGGTTSLEQYF TGCGCCAGCAGCTTGGGCGGGACTACCTCGCTCGAGCAGTACTTC
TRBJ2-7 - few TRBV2 CASTTAGSYEQYF TGTGCCAGCACGACAGCTGGCTCCTACGAGCAGTACTTC
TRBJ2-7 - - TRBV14 CASSPGSYEQYF TGTGCCAGCAGCCCAGGTTCCTACGAGCAGTACTTC
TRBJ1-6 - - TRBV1 CTSSGWTGSAPLHF TGCACCAGTTCTGGTTGGACAGGGTCAGCACCCCTCCACTTT
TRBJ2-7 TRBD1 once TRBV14 CASSRRDRGRDEQYF TGTGCCAGCAGCCGCCGGGACAGGGGGCGAGACGAGCAGTACTTC
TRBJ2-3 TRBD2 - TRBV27 CASSLWGSGGTDTQYF TGTGCCAGCAGTTTATGGGGTAGCGGGGGCACAGATACGCAGTATTTT
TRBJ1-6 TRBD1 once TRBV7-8 CASSYQTGSGDSPLHF TGTGCCAGCAGCTACCAGACAGGGTCTGGGGATTCACCCCTCCACTTT